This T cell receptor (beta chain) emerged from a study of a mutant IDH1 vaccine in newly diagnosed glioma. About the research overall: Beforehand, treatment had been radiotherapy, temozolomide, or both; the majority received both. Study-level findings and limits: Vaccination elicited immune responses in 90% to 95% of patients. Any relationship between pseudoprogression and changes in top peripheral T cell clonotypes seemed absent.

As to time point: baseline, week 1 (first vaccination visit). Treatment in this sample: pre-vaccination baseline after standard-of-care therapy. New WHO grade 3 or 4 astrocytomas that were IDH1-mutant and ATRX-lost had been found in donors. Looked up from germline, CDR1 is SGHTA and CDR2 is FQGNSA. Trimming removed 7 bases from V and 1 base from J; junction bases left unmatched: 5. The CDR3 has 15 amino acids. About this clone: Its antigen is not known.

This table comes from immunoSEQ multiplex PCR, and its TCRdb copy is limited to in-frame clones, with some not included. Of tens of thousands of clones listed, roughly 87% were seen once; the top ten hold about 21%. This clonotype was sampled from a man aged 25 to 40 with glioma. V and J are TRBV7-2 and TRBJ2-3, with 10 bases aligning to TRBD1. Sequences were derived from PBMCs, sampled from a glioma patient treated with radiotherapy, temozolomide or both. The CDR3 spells CASTLDRGRTDTQYF. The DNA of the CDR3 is TGTGCCAGCACCCTCGACAGGGGGCGCACAGATACGCAGTATTTT.